This T cell receptor beta chain is drawn from a study of blood T cells in healthy people across ages. The use of a sample-barcoded 5' primer and a J-beta primer mix characterized a second PCR of about 7 to 12 cycles. MiXCR was run by TCRdb on the 5' RACE reads, yielding one entry per CDR3 protein. The sample carries approximately 1.5 million distinct CDR3 sequences, approximately 42% recorded once. Concerning this clonotype: The antigen remains undetermined.

The CDR3 is 18 amino acids. Germline V CDR1 and CDR2: SGHVS, FQNEAQ. General study results and limits: A strong correlation was seen between TCR beta diversity and naive T cell percentage. Per million T cells, TCR beta diversity dropped roughly linearly as age increased.

What was sequenced was blood. This TCR was sampled from a woman in her late teens or twenties in good health. The chain employs TRBV7-8 and TRBJ2-2; 11 bases align to TRBD2. CDR3 DNA sequence: TGTGCTACCAGCTTAAAGAGGACCGGGACTAGCGGCACCGGGGAGCTGTTTTTT. It translates to CATSLKRTGTSGTGELFF.